This T cell receptor beta chain was retrieved from a study of T cell repertoires in cytomegalovirus infection. Study context: CMV infection together with matching HLA type was indicated by public TCR beta signatures.

A word on this clonotype: What it binds is not known.

The CDR3 has 13 residues. Germline CDR1 is SGHTA and CDR2 is FQGNSA. V gave up 5 bases and J gave up 11 bases, with 18 bases separating them. From the reads, TCRdb called clonotypes with MiXCR, one entry per CDR3 protein. The sample has about 52,000 distinct CDR3 sequences, over 15% seen once; the top ten hold about 68%. This TCR was sampled from a human donor in good health (CMV status not recorded). Some clones in this sample may be carry-over from other donors' samples. The specimen comprised CD8+ T cells from cultured PBMCs, sampled from culture after CMV antigen stimulation. The genes are TRBV7-2 and TRBJ1-1; possible D gene TRBD1, 5 bases. The CDR3 DNA is TGTGCCAGCAGCCTCGGGGCCCTGGAGTGGGCTTTCTTT. This translates into CASSLGALEWAFF.